This is a list of T cell receptor beta chains from one sample in a study of cytomegalovirus exposure and HLA in healthy donors. Method: immunoSEQ multiplex PCR; TCRdb's copy keeps in-frame clones and lacks some. The data hold fewer than 120,000 clones, with approximately 79% observed a single time. Specimen: PBMCs. The receptors come from a man under 40 in good health and CMV-seropositive. Both conserved end residues are part of each CDR3. D genes are given only for firm matches. Size tells how often a clone was seen (once, few, many) or the class of an expanded clone, and some rows leave it out.

abundance	d_gene	v_gene	j_gene	CDR3aa	CDR3nt
.	.	TRBV25-1	TRBJ1-2	CASSSGGGPYGYTF	TGTGCCAGCAGCTCTGGGGGCGGGCCCTATGGCTACACCTTT
.	TRBD2	TRBV7-3	TRBJ2-2	CASSLNAASGAETGELFF	TGTGCCAGCAGCTTAAATGCGGCTAGCGGGGCTGAGACCGGGGAGCTGTTTTTT
.	.	TRBV27	TRBJ2-3	CASSFPFRTDTQYF	TGTGCCAGCAGTTTTCCCTTCCGCACAGATACGCAGTATTTT
.	TRBD1	TRBV10-3	TRBJ1-4	CAISESYLLEGTGLANEKLFF	TGTGCCATCAGTGAGTCCTACCTGCTGGAGGGGACAGGGTTGGCTAATGAAAAACTGTTTTTT
.	.	TRBV19	TRBJ2-2	CASSGGPNTGELFF	TGTGCCAGTAGTGGGGGCCCGAACACCGGGGAGCTGTTTTTT
.	TRBD2	TRBV7-2	TRBJ2-3	CASSLGGGADTQYF	TGTGCCAGCAGCTTAGGCGGGGGGGCAGATACGCAGTATTTT
once	.	TRBV5-1	TRBJ2-5	CASRTDQETQYF	TGCGCCAGCAGAACAGACCAAGAGACCCAGTACTTC
.	TRBD1	TRBV6-1	TRBJ2-7	CASRPNRGAHEQYF	TGTGCCAGCAGACCCAACAGGGGTGCACACGAGCAGTACTTC
once	TRBD1	TRBV9	TRBJ1-1	CASSVDRGTEAFF	TGTGCCAGCAGCGTGGACAGGGGGACTGAAGCTTTCTTT
.	.	TRBV9	TRBJ2-2	CASSPRSSPPGELFF	TGTGCCAGCAGCCCCCGGTCCTCACCCCCCGGTGAGCTGTTTTTT
.	TRBD1	TRBV30	TRBJ1-5	CAWSVGAGGSNQPQHF	TGTGCCTGGAGTGTGGGGGCAGGGGGCTCCAATCAGCCCCAGCATTTT
once	TRBD2	TRBV15	TRBJ2-1	CATSRSGTSGGEQFF	TGTGCCACCAGCAGATCTGGGACTAGCGGGGGGGAGCAGTTCTTC
once	.	TRBV2	TRBJ1-2	CASSESQGDGYTF	TGTGCCAGCAGTGAGAGTCAGGGTGATGGCTACACCTTC
.	.	TRBV25-1	TRBJ2-6	CASSLGANVLTF	TGTGCCAGCTCACTAGGGGCCAACGTCCTGACTTTC
.	TRBD2	TRBV4-2	TRBJ2-2	CASSQDAGTSGGAGELFF	TGTGCCAGCAGCCAAGACGCGGGGACTAGCGGGGGGGCCGGGGAGCTGTTTTTT
.	.	TRBV4-2	TRBJ2-3	CASSQEVGGGLGNTQYF	TGTGCCAGCAGCCAAGAGGTCGGCGGGGGCCTCGGAAATACGCAGTATTTT
.	.	TRBV25-1	TRBJ2-1	CASSEYGGGPDNEQFF	TGTGCCAGCAGTGAATACGGCGGGGGCCCTGACAATGAGCAGTTCTTC
.	TRBD1	TRBV7-9	TRBJ1-4	CARGQVPTNEKLFF	TGTGCCAGAGGACAGGTTCCAACTAATGAAAAACTGTTTTTT
.	TRBD2	TRBV30	TRBJ2-2	CAWSAASGGPTGELFF	TGTGCCTGGAGTGCCGCCAGCGGGGGACCTACCGGGGAGCTGTTTTTT
few	.	TRBV2	TRBJ1-1	CASSEIKQVNTEAFF	TGTGCCAGCAGTGAAATTAAACAGGTCAACACTGAAGCTTTCTTT
few	.	TRBV5-5	TRBJ2-7	CASSVGATQSGEQYF	TGTGCCAGCAGTGTAGGGGCCACTCAATCGGGCGAGCAGTACTTC
few	.	TRBV9	TRBJ1-3	CASSATQGDVHF	TGTGCCAGCAGCGCTACTCAAGGGGATGTGCATTTT
.	.	TRBV2	TRBJ2-1	CASSDGGREEQFF	TGTGCCAGCAGTGACGGGGGGCGCGAAGAGCAGTTCTTC
.	TRBD2	TRBV10-2	TRBJ2-7	CASRPGLAGYEQYF	TGCGCCAGCAGGCCGGGACTAGCGGGCTACGAGCAGTACTTC
.	TRBD2	TRBV7-3	TRBJ2-7	CASSPSGGYAYEQYF	TGTGCCAGCAGTCCTAGCGGGGGTTATGCCTACGAGCAGTACTTC
.	.	TRBV5-1	TRBJ1-4	CASSLDPSATNEKLFF	TGCGCCAGCAGCTTGGACCCCTCAGCAACTAATGAAAAACTGTTTTTT
once	.	TRBV9	TRBJ2-1	CASSASSYNEQFF	TGTGCCAGCAGCGCGAGCTCCTACAATGAGCAGTTCTTC
.	.	TRBV7-9	TRBJ2-3	CASSLEKGEGDTQYF	TGTGCCAGCAGCTTAGAGAAGGGGGAGGGAGATACGCAGTATTTT
.	.	TRBV5-1	TRBJ1-4	CASSFSYQGKEKLFF	TGCGCCAGCAGCTTCTCTTACCAGGGGAAAGAAAAACTGTTTTTT
.	TRBD1	TRBV25-1	TRBJ2-5	CASSVEDRGDGETQYF	TGTGCCAGCAGTGTTGAGGACAGGGGTGATGGAGAGACCCAGTACTTC
.	TRBD1	TRBV10-2	TRBJ1-5	CATAGQGAIEPQHF	TGCGCCACCGCTGGACAGGGGGCTATAGAGCCCCAGCATTTT
.	.	TRBV19	TRBJ2-3	CASSIQQGGSDTQYF	TGTGCCAGTAGTATCCAACAGGGAGGGTCAGATACGCAGTATTTT
.	TRBD2	TRBV6-6	TRBJ2-2	CVAGANTGELFF	TGTGTAGCGGGGGCCAACACCGGGGAGCTGTTTTTT
.	TRBD2	TRBV18	TRBJ2-1	CASSPFSGGSSYNEQFF	TGTGCCAGCTCACCTTTTAGCGGGGGAAGCTCCTACAATGAGCAGTTCTTC
.	TRBD2	TRBV10-3	TRBJ2-1	CAIRDSGGAGEQFF	TGTGCCATCAGAGATAGCGGGGGGGCTGGTGAGCAGTTCTTC
.	TRBD2	TRBV6-1	TRBJ2-7	CASSEEASGGYEQYF	TGTGCCAGCAGTGAAGAGGCTAGCGGGGGGTACGAGCAGTACTTC
.	TRBD1	TRBV4-1	TRBJ1-2	CASSQVTGTGGGYTF	TGCGCCAGCAGCCAAGTTACCGGGACAGGGGGTGGCTACACCTTC
.	.	TRBV25-1	TRBJ1-3	CASSETGWGGNTIYF	TGTGCCAGCAGTGAAACGGGATGGGGTGGAAACACCATATATTTT
.	.	TRBV7-9	TRBJ2-7	CASSFDRSSYEQYF	TGTGCCAGCAGTTTTGACAGGTCCTCCTACGAGCAGTACTTC
.	TRBD1	TRBV27	TRBJ1-3	CASSETGLGNTIYF	TGTGCCAGCAGTGAGACAGGGCTTGGAAACACCATATATTTT
.	.	TRBV19	TRBJ2-1	CASSNQQGNEQFF	TGTGCCAGTAGTAACCAACAGGGAAATGAGCAGTTCTTC
.	TRBD1	TRBV28	TRBJ1-2	CASSLGGTGIF	TGTGCCAGCAGTTTAGGGGGGACAGGGATCTTC
.	TRBD1	TRBV19	TRBJ1-2	CASRQGALGYTF	TGTGCCAGCCGACAGGGGGCTCTGGGCTACACCTTC
few	.	TRBV6-1	TRBJ2-7	CASSAGGWDEQYF	TGTGCCAGCAGTGCCGGAGGGTGGGACGAGCAGTACTTC
.	.	TRBV7-9	TRBJ2-7	CASNTGEAYEQYF	TGTGCCAGCAACACAGGGGAGGCCTACGAGCAGTACTTC
.	TRBD1	TRBV7-6	TRBJ2-1	CASSSLTGGEYNEQFF	TGTGCCAGCAGCTCCCTGACAGGGGGGGAGTATAATGAGCAGTTCTTC
once	.	TRBV2	TRBJ1-3	CASAETADSGNTIYF	TGTGCCAGCGCGGAGACAGCCGACTCTGGAAACACCATATATTTT
.	TRBD1	TRBV6-5	TRBJ2-2	CASSRDRVTGELFF	TGTGCCAGCAGCCGGGACAGGGTCACCGGGGAGCTGTTTTTT
.	TRBD1	TRBV19	TRBJ2-5	CASSITGQGAGETQYF	TGTGCCAGTAGTATTACGGGACAGGGGGCTGGAGAGACCCAGTACTTC
.	.	TRBV7-6	TRBJ2-7	CASSLGGGNLREQYF	TGTGCCAGCAGTCTTGGGGGGGGCAACCTACGCGAGCAGTACTTC
.	.	TRBV6-1	TRBJ2-7	CASSEREGSGYEQYF	TGTGCCAGCAGTGAAAGGGAAGGGAGCGGGTACGAGCAGTACTTC
once	.	TRBV11-2	TRBJ1-2	CASSLGAGDYGYTF	TGTGCCAGCAGCTTAGGGGCAGGGGACTATGGCTACACCTTC
.	TRBD2	TRBV7-6	TRBJ2-2	CASRNSGGAGELFF	TGTGCCAGCAGGAACTCCGGGGGGGCCGGGGAGCTGTTTTTT
many	.	TRBV19	TRBJ1-5	CASSAPTGSGQPQHF	TGTGCCAGTAGTGCGCCTACAGGGTCGGGGCAGCCCCAGCATTTT
.	TRBD1	TRBV6-5	TRBJ2-3	CASSYSGDSLTDTQYF	TGTGCCAGCAGTTACTCAGGGGACAGCCTCACAGATACGCAGTATTTT
.	.	TRBV6-1	TRBJ1-2	CASSDGAGEGYGYTF	TGTGCCAGCAGTGACGGGGCGGGGGAGGGGTATGGCTACACCTTC